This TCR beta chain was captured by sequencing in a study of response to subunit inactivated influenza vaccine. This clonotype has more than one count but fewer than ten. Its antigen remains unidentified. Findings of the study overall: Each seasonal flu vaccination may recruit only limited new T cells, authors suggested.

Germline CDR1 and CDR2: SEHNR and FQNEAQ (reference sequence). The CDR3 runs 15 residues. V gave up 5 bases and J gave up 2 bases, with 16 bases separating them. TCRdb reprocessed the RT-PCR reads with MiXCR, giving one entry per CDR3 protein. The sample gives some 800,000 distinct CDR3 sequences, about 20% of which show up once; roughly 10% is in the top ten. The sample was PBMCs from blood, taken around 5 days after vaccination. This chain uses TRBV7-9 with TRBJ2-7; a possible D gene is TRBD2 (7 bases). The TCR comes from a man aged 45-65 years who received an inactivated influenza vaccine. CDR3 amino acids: CASSRGASDTYEQYF. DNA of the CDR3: TGTGCCAGCAGCCGGGGGGCTAGCGACACCTACGAGCAGTACTTC.